This T cell receptor (beta chain) was recovered during a study of tumor-infiltrating lymphocytes in primary liver carcinoma. Priming with a constant-region primer yielded TCR beta cDNA from approximately 500 ng total RNA. Each TCR beta library was derived from three nested multiplex PCR rounds that employed slightly modified ARM-PCR. Investigators reported that the first two PCR rounds, at 9 to 11 cycles each, used TRBV1-TRBV30 forward primers with a C-beta reverse primer. TCRdb fed the multiplex PCR reads into MiXCR, producing one record per CDR3 protein. The sample records around 27,000 distinct CDR3 sequences, roughly 78% being singletons. Taking roughly 20-32 mg of unsorted bulk tissue, the authors co-extracted RNA and DNA. Each sampled tumor had five separate regions taken from it. This clonotype has more than one count but fewer than ten. Its antigen is undetermined. Trimming stripped 1 base from V and 3 bases from J, with 15 bases between. CDR1 and CDR2 (germline): SGHTA, FQGNSA. CDR3 length: 16 residues.

Study outcomes and limitations: Only around 7-25% of top clones occurred in all five tumor regions.

The genes are TRBV7-2 and TRBJ1-2, with D tentatively TRBD1 (5 bases). This receptor was obtained from a man in his forties with primary liver carcinoma and hepatitis B virus infection. Sequenced sample: liver tumor tissue from sampling region 3. The subset denotes: tumor region T3, left-lateral pole. The CDR3 region is CASSLDNRGAYYGYTF. CDR3 nucleotide sequence: TGTGCCAGCAGCTTAGATAACCGGGGCGCTTACTATGGCTACACCTTC.